This TCR beta chain stems from a study of T cell changes during pregnancy in multiple sclerosis. The ends were cut back, 0 bases at V and 6 bases at J, with 12 bases in the middle. From germline, CDR1 is GTSNPN and CDR2 SVGIG (reference sequence). This CDR3 spans 14 amino acids. TCRdb keeps only in-frame clones here, not all; method: immunoSEQ multiplex PCR. The sample contains around 40,000 clones, roughly nine tenths of which appear only once. This TCR came from a female donor with multiple sclerosis, enrolled in a pregnancy study. The chain links TRBV30 to TRBJ2-1; maybe TRBD2 (5 bases). The sequencing here drew on CD4+ T cells from peripheral blood mononuclear cells, taken in the second trimester of pregnancy. The CDR3 nucleotides are TGTGCCTGGAGTGTCGGAGGCGTGACCAATGAGCAGTTCTTC. Its protein is CAWSVGGVTNEQFF. Full variable domain (missing parts from reference TRBV30 and TRBJ2-1): SQTIHQWPATLVQPVGSPLSLECTVEGTSNPNLYWYRQAAGRGLQLLFYSVGIGQISSEVPQNLSASRPQDRQFILSSKKLLLSDSGFYLCAWSVGGVTNEQFFGPGTRLTVL.